Detailed here is one T cell receptor beta chain. The antigen is not known. Sequencing was performed with immunoSEQ multiplex PCR; in TCRdb, only in-frame clones are kept and a portion is missing. The sample has around 130,000 clones, more than 85% seen once; the top ten hold 5% to 7%. The source of the sample is a study of T cell responses to AZD1222 COVID-19 vaccine. Broader study findings: Among the donors, most were white British and more were female, and clonal diversity was possibly underestimated. It was only after the peak T cell response that any repertoires were sampled.

Trimming took off 4 bases at V and 0 bases at J, with 11 bases between the two ends. Germline lookup yields CDR1 SGHKS and CDR2 YYEKEE (reference sequence). The CDR3 is 15 residues long. This clonotype was sampled from an adult in good health. This sample comprised peripheral blood, obtained on day 0 of AZD1222 vaccination. The V gene is TRBV5-5, the J gene TRBJ1-3, with D possibly being TRBD1 (5 bases). For the CDR3, the DNA is TGTGCCAGCAGCGCCGGGACTAGCTCTGGAAACACCATATATTTT. This sequence encodes CASSAGTSSGNTIYF.